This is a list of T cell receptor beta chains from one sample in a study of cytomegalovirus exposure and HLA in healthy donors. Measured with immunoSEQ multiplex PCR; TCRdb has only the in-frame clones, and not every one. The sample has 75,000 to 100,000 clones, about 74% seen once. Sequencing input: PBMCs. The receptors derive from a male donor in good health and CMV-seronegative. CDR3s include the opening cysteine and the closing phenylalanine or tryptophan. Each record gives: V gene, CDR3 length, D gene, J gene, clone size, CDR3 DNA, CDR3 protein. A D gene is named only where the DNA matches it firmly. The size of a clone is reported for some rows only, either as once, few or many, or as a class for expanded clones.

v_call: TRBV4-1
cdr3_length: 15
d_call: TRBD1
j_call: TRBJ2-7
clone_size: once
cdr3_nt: TGCGCCAGCAGCCAGGGACAGGGAAATGGCAACGAGCAGTACTTC
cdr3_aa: CASSQGQGNGNEQYF

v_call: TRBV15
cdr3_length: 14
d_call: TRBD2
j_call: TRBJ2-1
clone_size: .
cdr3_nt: TGTGCCACCAGCAGAGCCGGTAGCGGGGTTGAGCAGTTCTTC
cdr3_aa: CATSRAGSGVEQFF

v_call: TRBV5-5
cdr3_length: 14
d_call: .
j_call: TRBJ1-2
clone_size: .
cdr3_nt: TGTGCCAGCAGCTCGGAAACAGGGTTCTATGGCTACACCTTC
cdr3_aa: CASSSETGFYGYTF

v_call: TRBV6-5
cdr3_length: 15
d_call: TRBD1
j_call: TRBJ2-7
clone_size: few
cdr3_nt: TGTGCCAGCAGTTATCGAACAGGGGGTCTCTACGAGCAGTACTTC
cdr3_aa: CASSYRTGGLYEQYF

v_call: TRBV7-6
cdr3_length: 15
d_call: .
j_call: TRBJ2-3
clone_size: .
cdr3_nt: TGTGCCAGCAGCTTAGGTACGGGGAGCACAGATACGCAGTATTTT
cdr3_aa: CASSLGTGSTDTQYF

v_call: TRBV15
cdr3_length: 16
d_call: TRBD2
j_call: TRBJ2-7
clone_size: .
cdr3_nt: TGTGCCACCAGCCCCATTACGGGAGGGCTCCTCTACGAGCAGTACTTC
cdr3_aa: CATSPITGGLLYEQYF

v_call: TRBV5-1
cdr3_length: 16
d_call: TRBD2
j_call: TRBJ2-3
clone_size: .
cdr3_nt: TGCGCCAGCAGCTTGGGGGCGGGAGGTGAGACAGATACGCAGTATTTT
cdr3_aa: CASSLGAGGETDTQYF

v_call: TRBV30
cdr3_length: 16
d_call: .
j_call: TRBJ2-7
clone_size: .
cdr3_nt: TGTGCCTGGAGCCTAGAGGCCGGATTCAGCTCCTACGAGCAGTACTTC
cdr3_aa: CAWSLEAGFSSYEQYF

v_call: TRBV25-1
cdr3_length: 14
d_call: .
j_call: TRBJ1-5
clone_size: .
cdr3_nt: TGTGCCAGCAGTGAAATCGGGACACATCAGCCCCAGCATTTT
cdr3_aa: CASSEIGTHQPQHF

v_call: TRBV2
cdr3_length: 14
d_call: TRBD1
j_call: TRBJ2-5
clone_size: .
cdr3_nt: TGTGCCAGCAGTGTGGGGACAGAACAAGAGACCCAGTACTTC
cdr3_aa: CASSVGTEQETQYF

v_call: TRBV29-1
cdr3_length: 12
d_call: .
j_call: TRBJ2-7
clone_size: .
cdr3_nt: TGCAGCTCCGCTAGCAGCACCTACGAGCAGTACTTC
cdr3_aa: CSSASSTYEQYF

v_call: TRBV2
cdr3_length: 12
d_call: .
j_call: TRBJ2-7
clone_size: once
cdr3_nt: TGTGCCAGCAGTGACCAGGGAAGGGGGCAGTACTTC
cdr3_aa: CASSDQGRGQYF

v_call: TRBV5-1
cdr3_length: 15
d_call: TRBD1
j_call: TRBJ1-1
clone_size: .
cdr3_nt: TGCGCCAGCAGCTTGGGGCAGGGGGCGTTAGCGATGGCTTTCTTT
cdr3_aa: CASSLGQGALAMAFF

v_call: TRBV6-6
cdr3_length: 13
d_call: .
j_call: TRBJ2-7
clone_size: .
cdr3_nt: TGTGCCAGCAGTTATGACGCTGAACCAGGGCAGTACTTC
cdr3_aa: CASSYDAEPGQYF

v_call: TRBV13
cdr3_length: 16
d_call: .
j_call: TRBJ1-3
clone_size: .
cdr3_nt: TGTGCCAGCAGCTGGAACGGACAGAACTCTGGAAACACCATATATTTT
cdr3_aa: CASSWNGQNSGNTIYF

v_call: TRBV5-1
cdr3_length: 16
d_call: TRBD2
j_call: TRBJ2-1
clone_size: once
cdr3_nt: TGCGCCAGCAGCGGGGGGACTAGCGGGGTCTACAATGAGCAGTTCTTC
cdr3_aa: CASSGGTSGVYNEQFF

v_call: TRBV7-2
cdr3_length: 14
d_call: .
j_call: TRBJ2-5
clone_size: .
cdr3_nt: TGTGCCAGCAGCTTAACCGGAGGGGAGGAACGGCCGTACTTC
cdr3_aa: CASSLTGGEERPYF

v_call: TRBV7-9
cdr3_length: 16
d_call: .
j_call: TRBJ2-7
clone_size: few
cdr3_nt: TGTGCCAGCAGCTTAGGGGGGGGGCGGTCTTCCTACGAGCAGTACTTC
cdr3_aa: CASSLGGGRSSYEQYF

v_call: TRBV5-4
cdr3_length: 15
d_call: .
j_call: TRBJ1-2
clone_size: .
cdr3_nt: TGTGCCAGCAGCTTACTTGTAGGTGGGGGCGATGGCTACACCTTC
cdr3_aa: CASSLLVGGGDGYTF

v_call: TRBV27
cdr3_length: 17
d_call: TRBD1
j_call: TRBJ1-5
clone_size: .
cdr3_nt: TGTGCCAGCAGTGAGTACCGGGACAGGGCTGGGGATCAGCCCCAGCATTTT
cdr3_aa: CASSEYRDRAGDQPQHF

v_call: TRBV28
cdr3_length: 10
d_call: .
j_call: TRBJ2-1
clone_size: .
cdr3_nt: TGTGCCAGCAGTTACGGTGAGCAGTTCTTC
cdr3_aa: CASSYGEQFF

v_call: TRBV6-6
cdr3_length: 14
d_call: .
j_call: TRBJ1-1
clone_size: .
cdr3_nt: TGTGCCAGCAGTAACGTCAGGGTGAACACTGAAGCTTTCTTT
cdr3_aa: CASSNVRVNTEAFF

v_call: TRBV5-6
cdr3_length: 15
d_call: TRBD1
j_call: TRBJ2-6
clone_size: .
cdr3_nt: TGTGCCAGCAGCCTGACAGGGGCTGGGGCCAACGTCCTGACTTTC
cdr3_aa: CASSLTGAGANVLTF

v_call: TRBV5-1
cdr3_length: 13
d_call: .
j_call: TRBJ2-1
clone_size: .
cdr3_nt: TGCGCCAGCAGCTTGGAGACTAAAGATGAGCAGTTCTTC
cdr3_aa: CASSLETKDEQFF

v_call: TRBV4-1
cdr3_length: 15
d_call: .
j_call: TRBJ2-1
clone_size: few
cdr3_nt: TGCGCCAGCGCCCCGGGGAGCCTGACCTACAATGAGCAGTTCTTC
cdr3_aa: CASAPGSLTYNEQFF

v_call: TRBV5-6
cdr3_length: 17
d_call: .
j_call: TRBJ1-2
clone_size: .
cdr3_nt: TGTGCCAGCAGCGGGAGGGAGGCCCAGCAAACGAACTATGGCTACACCTTC
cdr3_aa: CASSGREAQQTNYGYTF

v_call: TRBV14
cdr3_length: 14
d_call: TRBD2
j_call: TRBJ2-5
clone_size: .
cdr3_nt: TGTGCCAGCAGCCAAGGGCGGGAGGTGGAGACCCAGTACTTC
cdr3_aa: CASSQGREVETQYF

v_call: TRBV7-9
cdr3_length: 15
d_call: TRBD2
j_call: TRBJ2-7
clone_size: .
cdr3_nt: TGTGCCAGCGATGCGGGAGGACGGGGTCCTACGAGGGAGTACTTC
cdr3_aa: CASDAGGRGPTREYF

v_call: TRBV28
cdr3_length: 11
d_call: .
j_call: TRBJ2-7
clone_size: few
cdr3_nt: TGTGCCAGCAGTCCTCAGGGCGAGCAGTACTTC
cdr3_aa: CASSPQGEQYF

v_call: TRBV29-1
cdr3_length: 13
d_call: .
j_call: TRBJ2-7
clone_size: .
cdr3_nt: TGCAGCGCTATACAGGGCGGGTCCTACGAGCAGTACTTC
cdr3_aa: CSAIQGGSYEQYF

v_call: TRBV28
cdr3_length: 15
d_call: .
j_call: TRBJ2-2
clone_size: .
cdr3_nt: TGTGCCAGCAGTCCCTGGACAGAGAACACCGGGGAGCTGTTTTTT
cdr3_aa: CASSPWTENTGELFF

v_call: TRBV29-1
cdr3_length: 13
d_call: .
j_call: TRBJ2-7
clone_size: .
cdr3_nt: TGCAGCGTTTCCGTTACAGGGAACTACGAGCAGTACTTC
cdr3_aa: CSVSVTGNYEQYF

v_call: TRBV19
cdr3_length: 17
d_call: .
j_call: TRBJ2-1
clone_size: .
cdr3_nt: TGTGCCAGTAGTATAGAGGACTTCTCTAGCTCCTACAATGAGCAGTTCTTC
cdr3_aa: CASSIEDFSSSYNEQFF

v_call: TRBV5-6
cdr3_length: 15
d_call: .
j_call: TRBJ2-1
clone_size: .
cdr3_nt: TGTGCCAGCAGCCTTGTAGCTCCTCCTGGCAATGAGCAGTTCTTC
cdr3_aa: CASSLVAPPGNEQFF

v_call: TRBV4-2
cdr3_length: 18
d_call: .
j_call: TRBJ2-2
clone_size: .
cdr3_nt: TGTGCCAGCAGCCACGAATTGCGTAGCGTGACTAGCACCGGGGAGCTGTTTTTT
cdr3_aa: CASSHELRSVTSTGELFF

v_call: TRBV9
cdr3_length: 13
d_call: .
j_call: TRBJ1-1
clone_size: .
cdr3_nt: TGTGCCAGCAGCCCACCCGAGAACCACGGAGCTTTCTTT
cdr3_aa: CASSPPENHGAFF

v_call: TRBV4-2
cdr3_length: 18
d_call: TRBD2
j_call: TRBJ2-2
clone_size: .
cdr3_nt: TGTGCCAGCAGCCAGGACCGAGGACTAGCGCAGAACACCGGGGAGCTGTTTTTT
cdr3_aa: CASSQDRGLAQNTGELFF

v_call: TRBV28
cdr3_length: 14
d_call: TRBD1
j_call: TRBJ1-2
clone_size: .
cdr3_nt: TGTGCCAGCAGTACACAGGGGAATTGGAATGGCTACACCTTC
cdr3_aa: CASSTQGNWNGYTF

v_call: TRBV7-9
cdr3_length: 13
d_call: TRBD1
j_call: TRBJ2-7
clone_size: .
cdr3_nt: TGTGCCAGCAGCTTTGGACAGGGGAATGAGCAGTACTTC
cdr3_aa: CASSFGQGNEQYF

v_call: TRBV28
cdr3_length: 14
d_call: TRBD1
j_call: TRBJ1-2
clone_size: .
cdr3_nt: TGTGCCAGCAGACCACCAGGGGGCAACTATGGCTACACCTTC
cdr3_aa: CASRPPGGNYGYTF

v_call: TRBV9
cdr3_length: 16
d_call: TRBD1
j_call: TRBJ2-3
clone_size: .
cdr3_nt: TGTGCCAGCAGCGTAGGGACAGGGAAGAGCACAGATACGCAGTATTTT
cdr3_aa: CASSVGTGKSTDTQYF

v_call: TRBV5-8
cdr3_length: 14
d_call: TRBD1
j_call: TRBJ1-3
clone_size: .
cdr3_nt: TGTGCCAGCAGCCGGACAGGCGGCCGGAGCGTGATATATTTT
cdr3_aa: CASSRTGGRSVIYF

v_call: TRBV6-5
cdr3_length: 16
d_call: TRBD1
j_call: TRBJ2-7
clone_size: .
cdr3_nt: TGTGCCAGCAGTTACGGGGCCGGGACAGGCGCCTACGAGCAGTACTTC
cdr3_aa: CASSYGAGTGAYEQYF

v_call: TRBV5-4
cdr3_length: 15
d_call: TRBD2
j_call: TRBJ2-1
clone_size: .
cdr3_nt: TGTGCCAGCAGCGGGAGCGGGAAGAACTACAATGAGCAGTTCTTC
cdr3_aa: CASSGSGKNYNEQFF